Presented here are 9 T cell receptor beta chains from one specimen sequenced in a study of CD8 T cells in ankylosing spondylitis. TCRdb ran MiXCR on the 5' RACE reads and lists one entry per CDR3 protein. The sample consists of 350,000 or so distinct CDR3 sequences, roughly 11% of them appearing once. The source material was blood, either unsorted or a sorted T cell fraction (not recorded which). Receptors were obtained from a female donor with ankylosing spondylitis or in good health (not recorded which).

This clonotype has at least ten counts. The chain joins TRBV6-1 to TRBJ2-6; D uncertain. CDR1 is MNHNS, CDR2 SASEGT, per germline. The CDR3 extends over 15 amino acids. V gave up 4 bases and J gave up 0 bases, with 7 bases separating them. The CDR3 DNA follows: TGTGCCAGCAGTGTATCCCACTCTGGGGCCAACGTCCTGACTTTC. Its protein product is CASSVSHSGANVLTF.

This clonotype was counted ten times or more. J is TRBJ1-5 and V is TRBV7-8; D is undetermined. The V end lost 2 bases, the J end lost 5 bases, and 7 bases lay between the germline ends. The CDR3 runs 13 residues. Per the germline V gene, CDR1 is SGHVS and CDR2 is FQNEAQ. The CDR3, as DNA: TGTGCCAGCAGCTTAAGATGGGATCAGCCCCAGCATTTT. This encodes CASSLRWDQPQHF.

This clonotype was seen many times. The chain combines TRBV28 with TRBJ1-1; D gene ambiguous. Germline V gene lookup returns CDR1 MDHEN and CDR2 SYDVKM. The CDR3 extends over 13 amino acids. Trimming shortened V by 3 bases and J by 0 bases, and 5 bases separated the two germline ends. In nucleotides, the CDR3 is TGTGCCAGCAGTTTTCCTATGAACACTGAAGCTTTCTTT. Protein: CASSFPMNTEAFF.

This clonotype was counted ten times or more. J is TRBJ2-2 and V is TRBV28; unclear D gene. Germline lookup yields CDR1 MDHEN and CDR2 SYDVKM. The ends were cut back, 7 bases at V and 1 base at J, with 19 bases in the middle. The CDR3 is 17 residues long. Here the CDR3 reads CASTPFENSWNTGELFF. The CDR3 nucleotides are TGTGCCAGCACCCCGTTTGAAAACAGTTGGAACACCGGGGAGCTGTTTTTT.

This clonotype has more than one count but fewer than ten. The J gene is TRBJ2-1, the V gene TRBV14; D not certain. The CDR3 runs to 14 residues. V was trimmed by 0 bases and J by 4 bases, leaving 7 bases between them. The germline V gene encodes CDR1 SGHDN and CDR2 FVKESK. CDR3 residues: CASSQEIGYNEQFF. The CDR3 DNA is TGTGCCAGCAGCCAAGAGATAGGTTACAATGAGCAGTTCTTC.

The chain employs TRBV11-3 and TRBJ2-1; tentative D call: TRBD2 (7 bases). Germline values: CDR1 SGHNT, CDR2 YENEEA. CDR3 size: 16 residues. The germline V and J ends were trimmed by 5 bases and 2 bases, with 16 bases remaining between them. The CDR3 sequence: CASSASGWGPYNEQFF. DNA for the CDR3: TGTGCCAGCAGCGCTAGCGGCTGGGGGCCCTACAATGAGCAGTTCTTC. Supplemented by reference TRBV11-3 and TRBJ2-1, the full variable domain reads EAGVVQSPRYKIIEKKQPVAFWCNPISGHNTLYWYLQNLGQGPELLIRYENEEAVDDSQLPKDRFSAERLKGVDSTLKIQPAELGDSAVYLCASSASGWGPYNEQFFGPGTRLTVL.

This clonotype was seen at least ten times. V is TRBV6-1 and J is TRBJ2-3; perhaps TRBD2 as D (5 bases). The CDR3 runs to 14 residues. The germline gives CDR1 MNHNS, CDR2 SASEGT. The V and J ends lost 1 base and 4 bases respectively, with 9 bases between them. CDR3 sequence: CASSEGGPADTQYF. The DNA of the CDR3 is TGTGCCAGCAGTGAAGGAGGGCCCGCAGATACGCAGTATTTT.

This clonotype was picked up many times. The CDR3 coding sequence is TGTGCCAGCAGCTTGGGGCAGGGACGCTCCTACGAGCAGTACTTC. The encoded protein is CASSLGQGRSYEQYF. V gene TRBV7-9 combines with J gene TRBJ2-7; D may be TRBD1 or TRBD2 (5 bases each). V lost 3 bases, J lost 0 bases, and 12 bases lay in between. Per the germline V gene, CDR1 is SEHNR and CDR2 is FQNEAQ (reference sequence). The length of the CDR3 is 15 residues.

This clonotype appeared many times. The CDR3 nucleotides read TGTGCCATCAAGAGCATCTACCTCAACTATGGCTACACCTTC. This codes for CAIKSIYLNYGYTF. The chain couples TRBV6-1 to TRBJ1-2; D gene unclear. There are 14 residues in the CDR3. The V gene lost 10 bases and the J gene lost 2 bases, with 17 bases spanning the gap. The germline V gene has CDR1 MNHNS and CDR2 SASEGT.